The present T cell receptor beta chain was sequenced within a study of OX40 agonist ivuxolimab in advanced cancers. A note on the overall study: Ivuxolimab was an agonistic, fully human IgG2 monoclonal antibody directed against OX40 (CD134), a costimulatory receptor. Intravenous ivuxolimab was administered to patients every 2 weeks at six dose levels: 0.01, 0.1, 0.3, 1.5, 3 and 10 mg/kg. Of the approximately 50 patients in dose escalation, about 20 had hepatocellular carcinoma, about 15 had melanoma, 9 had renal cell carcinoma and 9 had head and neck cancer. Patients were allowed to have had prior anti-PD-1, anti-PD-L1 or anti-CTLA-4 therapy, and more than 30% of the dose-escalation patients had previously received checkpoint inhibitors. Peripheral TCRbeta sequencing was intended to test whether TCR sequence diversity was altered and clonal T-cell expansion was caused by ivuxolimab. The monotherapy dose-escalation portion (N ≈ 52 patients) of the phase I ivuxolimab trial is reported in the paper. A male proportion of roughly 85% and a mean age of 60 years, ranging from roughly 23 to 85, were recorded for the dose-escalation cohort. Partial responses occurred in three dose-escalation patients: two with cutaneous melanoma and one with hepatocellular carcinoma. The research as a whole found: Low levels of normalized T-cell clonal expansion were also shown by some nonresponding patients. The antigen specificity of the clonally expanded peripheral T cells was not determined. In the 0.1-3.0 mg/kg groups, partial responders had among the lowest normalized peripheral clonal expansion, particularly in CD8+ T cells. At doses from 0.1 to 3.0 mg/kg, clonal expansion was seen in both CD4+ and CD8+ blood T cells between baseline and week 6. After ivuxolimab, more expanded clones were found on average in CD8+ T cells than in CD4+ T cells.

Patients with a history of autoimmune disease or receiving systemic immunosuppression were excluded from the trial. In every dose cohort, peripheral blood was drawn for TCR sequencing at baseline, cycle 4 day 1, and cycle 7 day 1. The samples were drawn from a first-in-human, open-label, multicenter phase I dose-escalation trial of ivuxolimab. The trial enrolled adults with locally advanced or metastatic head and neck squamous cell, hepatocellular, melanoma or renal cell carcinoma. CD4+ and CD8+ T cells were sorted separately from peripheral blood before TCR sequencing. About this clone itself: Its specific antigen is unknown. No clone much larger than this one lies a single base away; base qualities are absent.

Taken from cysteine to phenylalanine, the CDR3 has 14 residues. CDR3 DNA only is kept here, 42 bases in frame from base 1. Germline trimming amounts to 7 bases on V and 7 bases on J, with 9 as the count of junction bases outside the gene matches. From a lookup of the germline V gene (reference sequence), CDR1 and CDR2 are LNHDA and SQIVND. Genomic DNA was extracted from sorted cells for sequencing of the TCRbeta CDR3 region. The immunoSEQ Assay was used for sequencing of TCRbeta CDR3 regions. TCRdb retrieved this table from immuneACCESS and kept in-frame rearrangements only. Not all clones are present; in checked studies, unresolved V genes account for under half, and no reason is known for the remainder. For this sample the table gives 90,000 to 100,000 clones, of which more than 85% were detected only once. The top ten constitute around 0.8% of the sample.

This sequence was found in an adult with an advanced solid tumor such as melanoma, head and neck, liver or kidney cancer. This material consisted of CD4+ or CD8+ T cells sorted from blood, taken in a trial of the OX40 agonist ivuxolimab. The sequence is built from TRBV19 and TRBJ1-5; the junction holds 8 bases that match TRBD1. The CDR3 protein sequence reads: CASTLDRGGQPQHF. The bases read TGTGCCAGTACCCTCGACAGGGGCGGACAGCCCCAGCATTTT.